A selection of T cell receptor beta chains follows, all from one sample in a study of human T cells and chemical hapten exposure. TCRdb reprocessed the RACE reads with MiXCR, giving one entry per CDR3 protein. The data contain about 350,000 distinct CDR3 sequences, approximately 5% of them seen just once; the ten biggest clones take up around 8%. The sequencing here drew on whole blood, taken in connection with sensitization to the hapten diphenylcyclopropenone (DPC). The source of these receptors is a woman between 18 and 30 years old with alopecia areata. Some clones in this sample may be carry-over from other donors' samples. The CDR3 runs from the conserved cysteine through the conserved F or W. The D gene is left open where the match is weak. Expanded clones are given a class, and other clones once, few, many or no size at all.

NA	TRBV4-3	many	TRBJ1-1	TGCGCCAGCAGCCAAGCAAGGGCACCCTATGGAGGGGCTTTCTTT	CASSQARAPYGGAFF
NA	TRBV5-1	few	TRBJ1-5	TGCGCCAGCAGCTTGGGGACAGTCCACAATCAGCCCCAGCATTTT	CASSLGTVHNQPQHF
TRBD1	TRBV13	NA	TRBJ2-2	TGTGCCAGCTTGGGACAGGCCGGGGAGCTGTTTTTT	CASLGQAGELFF
NA	TRBV6-5	few	TRBJ2-7	TGTGCCAGCAGTTACTCCAGCTCCTACGAGCAGTACTTC	CASSYSSSYEQYF
NA	TRBV7-2	NA	TRBJ1-2	TGTGCCAGCAGCCACGACAGCTATGGCTACACCTTC	CASSHDSYGYTF
NA	TRBV2	many	TRBJ2-1	TGTGCCAGCAGTGGGGACGGCAACTACAATGAGCAGTTCTTC	CASSGDGNYNEQFF
NA	TRBV6-1	many	TRBJ1-4	TGTGCCAGCGCGAGGCAGGCTAATGAAAAACTGTTTTTT	CASARQANEKLFF
TRBD2	TRBV6-5	NA	TRBJ2-1	TGTGCCAGCAGTTACGTCGGGGGGGCCTACAATGAGCAGTTCTTC	CASSYVGGAYNEQFF
TRBD2	TRBV6-2/TRBV6-3	few	TRBJ2-1	TGTGCCAGCAGCCGCGCCCCCCCAGGCGGGGGGGCCCACAATGAGCAGTTCTTC	CASSRAPPGGGAHNEQFF
TRBD1	TRBV20-1	many	TRBJ2-2	TGCAGTGCTCCAGGGGGCGTCACCGGGGAGCTGTTTTTT	CSAPGGVTGELFF
NA	TRBV5-1	few	TRBJ1-2	TGCGCCAGCAGCTTGGACGGGGGCGGGGACTATGGCTACACCTTC	CASSLDGGGDYGYTF
TRBD2	TRBV12-3/TRBV12-4	many	TRBJ2-5	TGTGCCAGCAGCGCTACTAGCGGGGGTGAGACCCAGTACTTC	CASSATSGGETQYF
NA	TRBV7-3	NA	TRBJ2-1	TGTGCCAGCAGCTTAATTTACGCCGGTGAGCAGTTCTTC	CASSLIYAGEQFF
NA	TRBV12-3/TRBV12-4	NA	TRBJ1-2	TGTGCCAGCAGTTCAGACCCCCAAAGCTTGGTCATCTATGGCTACACCTTC	CASSSDPQSLVIYGYTF
NA	TRBV28	NA	TRBJ1-1	TGTGCCAGCAGTTTTGGACAGACTGAAGCTTTCTTT	CASSFGQTEAFF
NA	TRBV20-1	many	TRBJ1-2	TGCAGTGCGAGTAGGGGGTTTAACTATGGCTACACCTTC	CSASRGFNYGYTF
TRBD1	TRBV7-2	many	TRBJ1-1	TGTGCCAGCAGCCCTCGACAGGGGAGGTTGACTGAAGCTTTCTTT	CASSPRQGRLTEAFF
TRBD1	TRBV6-5	many	TRBJ1-2	TGTGCCAGCAGTTACTCGTGGACAGGGAGGATAGACTATGGCTACACCTTC	CASSYSWTGRIDYGYTF
TRBD1	TRBV20-1	NA	TRBJ1-4	TGCAGTGCTGTTCTACTCACGGACAGGCCGGGAGGAGAACTGTTTTTT	CSAVLLTDRPGGELFF
TRBD1	TRBV7-9	many	TRBJ1-2	TGTGCCAGCAGCCCAGGGGGCCCCGGTGGCTACACCTTC	CASSPGGPGGYTF
NA	TRBV5-6	many	TRBJ2-3	TGTGCCAGCAGCCCTATACTAGAGACGGCGGAAACAGATACGCAGTATTTT	CASSPILETAETDTQYF
NA	TRBV5-6	few	TRBJ2-1	TGTGCCAGCAGCTTGGAGGGTAACAATGAGCAGTTCTTC	CASSLEGNNEQFF
TRBD1	TRBV4-1	few	TRBJ2-7	TGCGCCAGCAGCCAAGACGGCGGGTCAGGGGGCAACTACGAGCAGTACTTC	CASSQDGGSGGNYEQYF
TRBD1	TRBV28	many	TRBJ1-5	TGTGCCACCCGGGAGGGGGCTGGTCAGCCCCAGCATTTT	CATREGAGQPQHF
TRBD1	TRBV29-1	many	TRBJ1-1	TGCAGCGCATCGCAGGGGGAGATTTACAACACTGAAGCTTTCTTT	CSASQGEIYNTEAFF
NA	TRBV9	NA	TRBJ1-1	TGTGCCAGCAGCACGCTGGGGGGGCACTCTGAAGCTTTCTTT	CASSTLGGHSEAFF
NA	TRBV12-3/TRBV12-4	NA	TRBJ1-6	TGTGCCAGCAGTACCCAGGGACGGCGAAATTCACCCCTCCACTTT	CASSTQGRRNSPLHF
NA	TRBV7-2	NA	TRBJ1-2	TGTGCCAGCAGCTTAGATCCGGTCGTCTATGGCTACACCTTC	CASSLDPVVYGYTF
TRBD1	TRBV7-9	NA	TRBJ2-7	TGTGCCAGCAGCTCTCCTCCCGATGGACAGGGTCTGTACGAGCAGTACTTC	CASSSPPDGQGLYEQYF
TRBD1	TRBV7-9	many	TRBJ2-1	TGTGCCAGCAGCTCGACTATCAGGGGGCCGACCAGCTCCTACAATGAGCAGTTCTTC	CASSSTIRGPTSSYNEQFF
TRBD1	TRBV7-2	few	TRBJ2-2	TGTGCCAGCAGTCGTACCGGGACAGCGAACACCGGGGAGCTGTTTTTT	CASSRTGTANTGELFF
NA	TRBV18	many	TRBJ1-4	TGTGCCAGCTCACCACGGCCGTTTGCAACTAATGAAAAACTGTTTTTT	CASSPRPFATNEKLFF
NA	TRBV6-5	many	TRBJ1-2	TGTGCCAGCAGTTACTCGAACAGCAACTATGGCTACACCTTC	CASSYSNSNYGYTF
NA	TRBV24-1	few	TRBJ2-1	TGTGCCACCAGTGCCGACGGGGATTCCTACAATGAGCAGTTCTTC	CATSADGDSYNEQFF
NA	TRBV6-6	NA	TRBJ1-6	TGTGCCAGCAGTCCCGGACAAAGCTCCTATAATTCACCCCTCCACTTT	CASSPGQSSYNSPLHF
TRBD1	TRBV7-9	few	TRBJ1-1	TGTGCCAGCAGCCCGCGGGGGACAGGGTATACTGAAGCTTTCTTT	CASSPRGTGYTEAFF
NA	TRBV3-1	many	TRBJ2-3	TGTGCCAGCAGCCAAGGACTGTCCACAGATACGCAGTATTTT	CASSQGLSTDTQYF
NA	TRBV7-9	few	TRBJ2-1	TGTGCCAGCAGCCAAGGGGTCAATGAGCAGTTCTTC	CASSQGVNEQFF
TRBD1	TRBV7-2	many	TRBJ1-2	TGTGCCAGCAGCTCCCCGGGACAGGGGGCCTTC	CASSSPGQGAF
NA	TRBV4-3	NA	TRBJ1-3	TGCGCCAGCAGCTACCTGGTGAGGCGCTCTGGAAACACCATATATTTT	CASSYLVRRSGNTIYF
NA	TRBV4-3	many	TRBJ2-1	TGCGCCAGCAGCCAAGATATCCGACAGCTTAATCCCTACAATGAGCAGTTCTTC	CASSQDIRQLNPYNEQFF
TRBD1	TRBV28	few	TRBJ1-4	TGTGCCAGCAGTTTTCCAGGGGGCGCCGGAAAACTGTTTTTT	CASSFPGGAGKLFF